The 32 T cell receptor beta chains given below trace back to one sample, sequenced in a study of shared clonotypes between healthy human individuals. Libraries were prepared by immunoSEQ multiplex PCR; TCRdb keeps only in-frame clonotypes and omits some of them. The sample lists 450,000 to 500,000 clones, about 78% seen once, with approximately 12% in the top ten. The sample comprised PBMCs. The receptors stem from a woman in her thirties or forties in good health. Some clones in this sample may be carry-over from other donors' samples.

A word on this clone: It differs at one base from a far larger clone, so likely a read error. The chain combines TRBV11-3 with TRBJ2-2, with 10 bases lining up with TRBD2. CDR1 and CDR2 (germline): SGHNT, YENEEA. With V trimmed by 5 bases and J by 1 base, 1 base remained unmatched. The CDR3 totals 15 residues. The DNA for the CDR3 is TGTGCCAGCAGCCGGACTAGCGGGAACACCGGGGAGCTGTTTTTT. It specifies CASSRTSGNTGELFF. Combining the CDR3 with reference TRBV11-3 and TRBJ2-2 gives the whole variable domain EAGVVQSPRYKIIEKKQPVAFWCNPISGHNTLYWYLQNLGQGPELLIRYENEEAVDDSQLPKDRFSAERLKGVDSTLKIQPAELGDSAVYLCASSRTSGNTGELFFGEGSRLTVL.

A remark on this clone: A much larger clone is a single base away; this may be a read error. Different DNA sequences within this sample yield the same CDR3. The V call is TRBV9, the J call TRBJ2-5; no definite D call. The germline CDR1 and CDR2 sequences are SGDLS and YYNGEE. Trimming removed 0 bases at V and 0 bases at J, with 9 bases between. CDR3 size: 15 residues. The CDR3 is CASSVGKGNQETQYF. The CDR3 bases are TGTGCCAGCAGCGTAGGGAAGGGTAACCAAGAGACCCAGTACTTC.

Remarks on this clone: Other nucleotide sequences in the sample specify the same CDR3. V usage is TRBV7-2 and J usage is TRBJ2-5; unclear D gene. V was clipped by 1 base and J by 2 bases, with 5 bases between them. CDR1 and CDR2 (germline): SGHTA, FQGNSA. The CDR3 length is 13 residues. This CDR3 is CASSLGIQETQYF. The CDR3 DNA reads as TGTGCCAGCAGCTTAGGGATACAAGAGACCCAGTACTTC.

The rearrangement joins TRBV5-1 to TRBJ2-2; the D is unclear. This CDR3 spans 14 amino acids. The V gene lost 0 bases and the J gene lost 6 bases, with 9 bases spanning the gap. Germline values: CDR1 SGHRS, CDR2 YFSETQ. The CDR3 sequence: CASSLGYQSGELFF. Written as DNA, the CDR3 is TGCGCCAGCAGCTTGGGTTACCAGTCCGGGGAGCTGTTTTTT.

For this clone: One end of the junction varies from germline; a read error may be responsible. V gene TRBV7-2 combines with J gene TRBJ2-7; no firm D call. Per the germline V gene, CDR1 is SGHTA and CDR2 is FQGNSA. CDR3 length: 11 residues. The CDR3 DNA is TGTGCCAGCAGCTTAGACTACAAGCAGTACTTC. It is translated as CASSLDYKQYF.

J is TRBJ2-7 and V is TRBV5-1; D call uncertain. Germline lookup yields CDR1 SGHRS and CDR2 YFSETQ. The CDR3 has 13 residues. Trimming stripped 3 bases from V and 2 bases from J, with 9 bases between. As DNA, the CDR3 is TGCGCCAGCAGCTCCTCAGGTACCTACGAGCAGTACTTC. As protein: CASSSSGTYEQYF.

This chain joins TRBV18 and TRBJ2-7, with 10 bases aligning to TRBD1. Germline CDR1 and CDR2: KGHSH and LQKENI. CDR3 length equals 14 residues. Trimming removed 3 bases from V and 9 bases from J; junction bases left unmatched: 8. The CDR3 region has the DNA TGTGCCAGCTCACCGGACAGGGGGTTAGTAGCGCAGTACTTC. Translating it yields CASSPDRGLVAQYF.

The chain has TRBV29-1 and TRBJ2-7; TRBD2 matches at 12 bases. Germline assignment: CDR1 SQVTM and CDR2 ANQGSEA. The CDR3 loop spans 13 amino acids. The junction had 2 bases not matched to a gene; V was cut back by 6 bases and J by 2 bases. The CDR3 sequence is CSVRTSGAYEQYF. The DNA for the CDR3 is TGCAGCGTCCGGACTAGCGGGGCCTACGAGCAGTACTTC.

The J gene is TRBJ2-3, the V gene TRBV7-9, with 7 bases matching TRBD2. The CDR3 runs to 14 residues. In germline, CDR1 is SEHNR, CDR2 FQNEAQ (reference sequence). V lost 6 bases and J lost 1; bases outside the gene matches: 4. The chain's CDR3 is CASRTAGGTDTQYF. The CDR3 DNA is TGTGCCAGCAGGACTGCGGGGGGCACAGATACGCAGTATTTT.

V and J are TRBV10-2 and TRBJ1-3; TRBD1 agrees at 7 bases. Germline loops: CDR1 WSHSY, CDR2 SAAADI. The CDR3 totals 14 residues. The trim removed 8 bases at V and 1 base at J, leaving 5 bases unmatched. The CDR3 here is CASRPGQSGNTIYF. CDR3 in DNA: TGCGCCAGCCGCCCGGGACAGTCTGGAAACACCATATATTTT.

V usage is TRBV28 and J usage is TRBJ2-7, with D unresolved. The ends were cut back, 2 bases at V and 1 base at J, with 12 bases in the middle. Germline lookup yields CDR1 MDHEN and CDR2 SYDVKM. This CDR3 spans 15 amino acids. The CDR3 DNA reads TGTGCCAGCAGTTTAGGTTGGGATCCGTCCTACGAGCAGTACTTC. It is translated as CASSLGWDPSYEQYF.

This chain links TRBV9 with TRBJ2-3; D is undetermined. From germline, CDR1 is SGDLS and CDR2 YYNGEE. The ends were cut back, 0 bases at V and 6 bases at J, with 5 bases in the middle. This CDR3 comprises 12 residues. The CDR3: CASSVEPDTQYF. The CDR3, as DNA: TGTGCCAGCAGCGTAGAACCGGATACGCAGTATTTT.

In DNA form, the CDR3 reads TGTGCCAGCAGCTGGCGTTTTGAGGCTAGCGGGAGGGCCGGTGAGCAGTTCTTC. Encoded protein: CASSWRFEASGRAGEQFF. The chain couples TRBV5-6 to TRBJ2-1, with 12 bases lining up with TRBD2. This CDR3 has 18 amino acids. The germline V gene encodes CDR1 SGHDT and CDR2 YYEEEE. V gave up 3 bases and J gave up 9 bases; unmatched junction bases: 16.

Comment on this clone: One end of the junction is discordant with germline, which a read error may explain. V gene TRBV29-1 combines with J gene TRBJ2-1, with D perhaps matching TRBD1 (6 bases). The germline V gene has CDR1 SQVTM and CDR2 ANQGSEA. The CDR3 runs 17 residues. The CDR3 spells CSIEDGGFRTDYNEQFF. CDR3 DNA: TGCAGCATTGAAGATGGGGGCTTTCGGACTGACTACAATGAGCAGTTCTTC.

The gene calls are TRBV6-5 and TRBJ2-1, with TRBD1 matching over 8 bases. This CDR3 contains 13 residues. Germline CDR1 reads MNHEY; CDR2 reads SVGAGI. V shed 9 bases and J 7 bases; nucleotides not matched to a gene: 8. The DNA of the CDR3 is TGTGCCAGTATGGCCTGGGACAGGAATGAGCAGTTCTTC. This encodes CASMAWDRNEQFF.

The chain links TRBV30 to TRBJ2-1, with D perhaps TRBD2 (5 bases). Trimming stripped 7 bases from V and 0 bases from J, with 16 bases between. The CDR3 is 15 amino acids. The V gene's germline CDR1 is GTSNPN and CDR2 SVGIG (reference sequence). For the CDR3, the DNA is TGTGCCTCATTTTGGCGGAGGAGCTCCTACAATGAGCAGTTCTTC. The encoded protein is CASFWRRSSYNEQFF.

This clone was seen just once. V and J are TRBV28 and TRBJ2-7, with a possible D match to TRBD2 (6 bases). Trimming removed 4 bases at V and 2 bases at J, with 15 bases between. The germline CDR1 and CDR2 sequences are MDHEN and SYDVKM. CDR3 length: 15 amino acids. In DNA form, the CDR3 reads TGTGCCAGCAGTTCCCCAGGGAGGCAAACCTACGAGCAGTACTTC. Residues: CASSSPGRQTYEQYF.

The chain has TRBV15 and TRBJ2-2, with 13 positions matching TRBD2. V lost 3 bases to trimming and J lost 7 bases; unmatched junction nucleotides: 8. Per germline, CDR1 LNHNV and CDR2 YYDKDF (reference sequence). CDR3 length: 17 residues. The CDR3 DNA reads as TGTGCCACCAGCAGGGTTGGACTAGCGGGAGCGATCGGGGAGCTGTTTTTT. The encoded protein is CATSRVGLAGAIGELFF.

On this clone itself: This sample includes further DNA sequences coding for the same CDR3. This chain links TRBV7-9 with TRBJ2-1, with D tentatively TRBD2 (6 bases). Germline assignment: CDR1 SEHNR and CDR2 FQNEAQ (reference sequence). V lost 6 bases, J lost 0 bases, and 12 bases lay in between. The CDR3 contains 15 residues. This chain's CDR3 is CASSRTGGSYNEQFF. DNA of the CDR3: TGTGCCAGCAGTAGAACCGGGGGCTCCTACAATGAGCAGTTCTTC.

This clone was counted a few times. A read error may account for a junction end that differs from germline. The V gene is TRBV19, the J gene TRBJ2-5; 9 nucleotides agree with TRBD2. Germline V gene lookup returns CDR1 LNHDA and CDR2 SQIVND (reference sequence). CDR3 size: 15 residues. This CDR3 reads CASSMTSGRLETQHF. The CDR3 DNA reads as TGTGCCAGTAGTATGACTAGCGGACGCCTGGAGACCCAGCACTTC.

This clone was counted at least ten times. This sample also contains other DNA sequences that code for the same CDR3. This chain links TRBV5-4 with TRBJ2-5, with a weak D call TRBD2 (6 bases). This CDR3 is built from 16 residues. V was trimmed by 0 bases and J by 2 bases, leaving 14 bases between them. Germline values: CDR1 SGHNT, CDR2 YYREEE (reference sequence). The CDR3 reads CASSLDGGMGQETQYF. In DNA form, the CDR3 reads TGTGCCAGCAGCTTGGACGGCGGGATGGGGCAAGAGACCCAGTACTTC.

With respect to this clone: A much larger clone differs by one base, so this may be a read error. The CDR3 protein is CASSPGLPPYEQHF. The CDR3 DNA reads TGCGCCAGCAGCCCGGGATTACCCCCCTACGAGCAGCACTTC. V gene TRBV5-1 combines with J gene TRBJ2-7; D may be TRBD2 (5 bases). Germline CDR1 is SGHRS and CDR2 is YFSETQ. The CDR3 is 14 residues long. Using reference TRBV5-1 and TRBJ2-7 for the parts outside the CDR3, the full variable domain is KAGVTQTPRYLIKTRGQQVTLSCSPISGHRSVSWYQQTPGQGLQFLFEYFSETQRNKGNFPGRFSGRQFSNSRSEMNVSTLELGDSALYLCASSPGLPPYEQHFGPGTRLTVT.

The V call is TRBV27, the J call TRBJ2-7, with TRBD1 matching over 8 bases. The CDR3 totals 16 residues. Per the germline V gene, CDR1 is MNHEY and CDR2 is SMNVEV (reference sequence). The V and J ends lost 5 bases and 0 bases, in that order; junction bases with no gene match: 9. CDR3: CASSPQTGQGSYEQYF. The CDR3 DNA sequence: TGTGCCAGCAGTCCTCAAACAGGACAGGGCTCCTACGAGCAGTACTTC.

About this clone: A read error is likely here: a far larger clone is one base away. A read error is likely, as this CDR3 ends without the conserved phenylalanine or tryptophan. The chain links TRBV6-4 to TRBJ1-2; 7 bases fit TRBD1. CDR1 is MRHNA and CDR2 is SNTAGT in the germline V gene. The V gene end was trimmed by 5 bases and the J gene end by 1 base; junction bases not matched to a gene: 4. The length of the CDR3 is 14 residues. Here the CDR3 DNA reads TGTGCCAGCAGTCGGGACAGAAGTAACTATGGCTACACCTCC. It translates to CASSRDRSNYGYTS.

The V call is TRBV4-1, the J call TRBJ2-1; D may be TRBD2 (5 bases). This CDR3 has 14 residues. Germline V CDR1 and CDR2: MGHRA, YSYEKL. V shed 2 bases and J shed 4 bases, with 9 bases lying between them. The CDR3 loop is CASSQYLAYNEQFF. The CDR3 DNA is TGCGCCAGCAGCCAATATCTAGCTTACAATGAGCAGTTCTTC.

The chain is built from TRBV10-3 and TRBJ1-6; D is unresolved. Germline CDR1 ENHRY, CDR2 SYGVKD. The CDR3 length is 13 residues. Trimming left V 7 bases short and J 7 bases short, with 11 bases between. CDR3 sequence: CAITGEANSPLHF. CDR3 bases: TGTGCCATCACGGGTGAGGCAAATTCACCCCTCCACTTT.

On this clone: The sample carries other DNA sequences with the same CDR3. This chain uses TRBV7-2 with TRBJ1-2, with a possible D match to TRBD1 (5 bases). Germline V gene sequence: CDR1 SGHTA, CDR2 FQGNSA. The V end lost 2 bases, the J end lost 4 bases, and 20 bases lay between the germline ends. The CDR3 consists of 17 residues. CDR3 DNA: TGTGCCAGCAGCTTAATTGTCGGGGCCTATAGCGGCTATGGCTACACCTTC. This codes for CASSLIVGAYSGYGYTF.

This sequence joins TRBV5-1 and TRBJ2-1, with D hard to call. CDR1 is SGHRS and CDR2 is YFSETQ in the germline V gene. This CDR3 is built from 13 residues. V dropped 6 bases and J dropped 6 bases, with 13 bases sitting between them. The CDR3 DNA is TGCGCCAGCACAGGAACGGTCGGCAATGAGCAGTTCTTC. It encodes CASTGTVGNEQFF.

The chain carries TRBV18 and TRBJ2-4, with 8 bases aligning to TRBD2. The ends lost 6 bases at V and 8 bases at J; junction bases unmatched: 9. CDR1 and CDR2 from the germline V gene are KGHSH and LQKENI. There are 14 residues in the CDR3. CDR3 residues: CASSRAGVEDIQYF. The CDR3 nucleotides are TGTGCCAGCTCCCGAGCGGGAGTCGAAGACATTCAGTACTTC.

The chain joins TRBV4-3 to TRBJ2-7, with TRBD2 identical over 10 bases. The CDR3 covers 18 residues. J gave up 1 base and V 0 bases, and 9 bases lay outside the gene matches. The germline V gene encodes CDR1 LGHNA and CDR2 YSLEER. The CDR3: CASSQEWASGSFSYEQYF. Here the CDR3 DNA reads TGCGCCAGCAGCCAAGAGTGGGCTAGCGGGAGTTTTTCCTACGAGCAGTACTTC.

The V call is TRBV5-4, the J call TRBJ2-3; TRBD2 aligns across 15 bases. V lost 5 bases to trimming and J lost 5 bases; unmatched junction nucleotides: 6. CDR1 is SGHNT, CDR2 YYREEE, per germline (reference sequence). The CDR3 totals 16 residues. The CDR3, as DNA: TGTGCCAGCAGTTCCGGACTAGCGGGAGGGGTAGATACGCAGTATTTT. Its translation: CASSSGLAGGVDTQYF.

The chain employs TRBV20-1 and TRBJ1-4, with D hard to call. The germline V gene has CDR1 DFQATT and CDR2 SNEGSKA (reference sequence). V gave up 6 bases and J gave up 8 bases, with 10 bases separating them. The CDR3 length is 11 residues. Here the CDR3 DNA reads TGCAGTGCCGGTACGAACGAAAAACTGTTTTTT. Translating it yields CSAGTNEKLFF.